Presented here are 2 T cell receptor beta chains from one specimen sequenced in a study of CD8 T cells in Susac syndrome. Reverse transcription of roughly 0.5 to 1 ug RNA was carried out with random hexamers. TCRdb independently ran MiXCR on the immunoSEQ multiplex PCR reads; one entry per CDR3 protein. Of about 210,000 distinct CDR3 sequences detected, 95% appear once; the ten largest clones hold roughly 0.1%. Sequencing used CD4+ T cells from PBMCs. All receptors come from a human donor with multiple sclerosis.

The count of this clonotype is one. V is TRBV5-1 and J is TRBJ1-2; maybe TRBD1 (6 bases). The V gene lost 0 bases and the J gene lost 2 bases, with 14 bases spanning the gap. Germline values: CDR1 SGHRS, CDR2 YFSETQ. The CDR3 loop spans 16 amino acids. The CDR3, as DNA: TGCGCCAGCAGCTTGGGGCCGTCACAGGGAAACTATGGCTACACCTTC. As protein: CASSLGPSQGNYGYTF.

The genes are TRBV6-6 and TRBJ1-2; D unresolved. Deletions cut 5 bases from V and 0 bases from J, with 13 bases between. Looked up from germline, CDR1 is MNHNY and CDR2 is SVGAGI (reference sequence). The CDR3 has 15 residues. The CDR3 protein is CASSDETLANYGYTF. CDR3 DNA: TGTGCCAGCAGTGACGAGACACTAGCTAACTATGGCTACACCTTC.